The clone carrying this TCR beta chain was picked up a small number of times. The antigen is not known. The data were taken from a study of shared clonotypes between healthy human individuals. Across the whole study: CD4 naive cells filled three plates per donor, CD4 memory three, CD8 naive two and CD8 memory one. Study-level findings and limits: Memory subsets generally showed lower estimated richness than naive subsets.

The assay was immunoSEQ multiplex PCR, and TCRdb's table has in-frame clones only and misses some. Among around 980,000 clones listed, approximately 80% were seen once. The germline V gene encodes CDR1 SGHRS and CDR2 YFSETQ. The germline V and J ends were trimmed by 3 bases and 1 base, with 7 bases remaining between them. The CDR3 is 13 residues long. This chain connects TRBV5-1 to TRBJ2-5, with a weak D call TRBD2 (6 bases). The source is a man aged 18 to 30 in good health. Some clones in this sample may be carry-over from other donors' samples. The sequencing sample was made of memory CD4+ T cells from PBMCs. Subset described: CD45RA-negative fraction. The CDR3 nucleotides read TGCGCCAGCAGCTGGGGACTCCAAGAGACCCAGTACTTC. This encodes CASSWGLQETQYF.